The 32 T cell receptor beta chains listed next were all sequenced from one sample in a study of response to subunit inactivated influenza vaccine. In TCRdb, the RT-PCR reads were re-called with MiXCR into one record per CDR3 protein. The repertoire holds over 750,000 distinct CDR3 sequences, around 20% seen once, with 9.5% to 13% in the top ten. The sequenced sample was PBMCs from blood, obtained roughly 5 days after vaccination. Receptor source: a man between 50 and 59 years old who received an inactivated influenza vaccine.

Only a few counts were recorded for this clonotype. This chain links TRBV5-5 with TRBJ1-5; 7 nucleotides line up with TRBD1. Germline loops: CDR1 SGHKS, CDR2 YYEKEE (reference sequence). The CDR3 contains 15 residues. The J segment lost 7 bases and the V segment lost 6 bases, leaving 13 bases of the junction unmatched. The CDR3 reads CASTPGGTITQPQHF. DNA of the CDR3: TGTGCCAGCACCCCAGGGGGGACAATAACACAGCCCCAGCATTTT.

This clonotype was observed at least ten times. V is TRBV5-1 and J is TRBJ2-7; either TRBD1 or TRBD2 may supply D (6 bases each). The germline CDR1 and CDR2 sequences are SGHRS and YFSETQ. V dropped 0 bases and J dropped 2 bases, with 12 bases sitting between them. The CDR3 has 15 amino acids. CDR3 coding DNA: TGCGCCAGCAGCTTGGCCGCCGGGGGCCCCTACGAGCAGTACTTC. This translates into CASSLAAGGPYEQYF.

This clonotype has just a few counts. V gene TRBV11-2 combines with J gene TRBJ2-7, with 11 positions matching TRBD2. The germline V gene encodes CDR1 SGHAT and CDR2 FQNNGV. J gave up 4 bases and V 0 bases, and 8 bases lay outside the gene matches. The CDR3 covers 17 residues. CDR3 loop: CASSLEAISGGGYEQYF. The CDR3 DNA is TGTGCCAGCAGCTTAGAGGCTATTAGCGGGGGGGGTTACGAGCAGTACTTC.

This chain links TRBV12-3 or TRBV12-4 with TRBJ1-4; D remains ambiguous. This CDR3 spans 12 amino acids. Trimming shortened V by 3 bases and J by 8 bases, and 7 bases separated the two germline ends. In nucleotides, the CDR3 is TGTGCCAGCAGTTTGCTATCGGAAAAACTGTTTTTT. Its translation is CASSLLSEKLFF.

The sample holds a few counts of this clonotype. The J gene is TRBJ1-1, the V gene TRBV20-1, with D unclear. CDR1 DFQATT and CDR2 SNEGSKA come from the germline V gene (reference sequence). CDR3 length: 13 amino acids. V lost 4 bases, J lost 6 bases, and 15 bases lay in between. DNA of the CDR3: TGCAGTGCTACCAAACGCTCGACCGCTGAAGCTTTCTTT. Translated, it gives CSATKRSTAEAFF.

This clonotype appeared a few times. This rearrangement joins TRBV12-3 or TRBV12-4 to TRBJ2-5; TRBD1 aligns across 10 bases. The CDR3 spans 16 residues. V trimming: 4 bases; J trimming: 3 bases; junction bases outside the gene matches: 8. The DNA for the CDR3 is TGTGCCAGCAGTTCATCCCCCGGGACAGGGGAAGAGACCCAGTACTTC. It codes for CASSSSPGTGEETQYF.

This clonotype has just a few counts. V is TRBV7-9 and J is TRBJ1-2; D gene ambiguous. Germline V lookup: CDR1 SEHNR, CDR2 FQNEAQ (reference sequence). There are 11 residues in the CDR3. The V and J ends lost 5 bases and 12 bases respectively, with 13 bases between them. Here the CDR3 reads CASSPRAENTF. CDR3 DNA: TGTGCCAGCAGCCCTCGGGCTGAGAACACCTTC. Variable domain in full (rest from reference TRBV7-9 and TRBJ1-2): DTGVSQNPRHKITKRGQNVTFRCDPISEHNRLYWYRQTLGQGPEFLTYFQNEAQLEKSRLLSDRFSAERPKGSFSTLEIQRTEQGDSAMYLCASSPRAENTFGSGTRLTVV.

The sample holds a few counts of this clonotype. The rearrangement links TRBV20-1 to TRBJ2-6; D remains ambiguous. The CDR3 is 14 residues long. V was shortened by 6 bases and J by 0 bases, with 9 bases between the two germline ends. Germline values: CDR1 DFQATT, CDR2 SNEGSKA (reference sequence). The CDR3 spells CSARRSSGANVLTF. The CDR3 nucleotides are TGCAGTGCCCGACGGAGCTCTGGGGCCAACGTCCTGACTTTC.

V usage is TRBV7-9 and J usage is TRBJ2-3; 9 bases fit TRBD1. The CDR3 has 15 residues. V lost 5 bases to trimming and J lost 4 bases; unmatched junction nucleotides: 7. CDR1 SEHNR and CDR2 FQNEAQ come from the germline V gene (reference sequence). The CDR3 loop reads CASSHRGHGADTQYF. The CDR3 DNA follows: TGTGCCAGCAGCCACAGGGGGCATGGGGCAGATACGCAGTATTTT.

The table lists this clonotype with a count of one. The chain couples TRBV4-1 to TRBJ1-6; perhaps TRBD1 as D (5 bases). Between the trimmed V and J ends, which lost 4 bases and 7 bases, there was a span of 14 bases. CDR3 size: 15 residues. The germline CDR1 and CDR2 sequences are MGHRA and YSYEKL. The CDR3 loop is CASSPGTVLNSPLHF. For the CDR3, the DNA is TGCGCCAGCAGCCCCGGGACCGTGTTGAATTCACCCCTCCACTTT.

This clonotype occurred many times. V and J are TRBV10-3 and TRBJ2-5; D ambiguous. V lost 4 bases and J 4 bases, leaving 10 bases between the germline ends. The CDR3 has 13 residues. CDR1 is ENHRY and CDR2 is SYGVKD in the germline V gene. In nucleotides, the CDR3 is TGTGCCATCAGTGCCGCGGTCGGAGAGACCCAGTACTTC. Amino acids: CAISAAVGETQYF.

The chain carries TRBV5-1 and TRBJ1-1; D is possibly TRBD1 (5 bases). The V and J ends lost 4 bases and 1 base respectively, with 11 bases between them. Germline lookup yields CDR1 SGHRS and CDR2 YFSETQ. The CDR3 length is 14 residues. CDR3 DNA sequence: TGCGCCAGCAGCCGGAACCAGGGGAACACTGAAGCTTTCTTT. Encoded protein: CASSRNQGNTEAFF.

This clonotype has at least ten counts. The rearrangement joins TRBV20-1 to TRBJ2-7, with 7 bases that match TRBD1. CDR3 length: 13 amino acids. V shed 6 bases, J shed 0 bases, and the junction held 5 bases outside the gene matches. CDR1 DFQATT and CDR2 SNEGSKA come from the germline V gene (reference sequence). In DNA form, the CDR3 reads TGCAGTGCCCCGGGACAGTCCTCCTACGAGCAGTACTTC. This translates into CSAPGQSSYEQYF.

The table lists this clonotype with many counts. The rearrangement links TRBV5-1 to TRBJ2-3; D not resolved. CDR3 size: 13 residues. Germline loops: CDR1 SGHRS, CDR2 YFSETQ. Trimming stripped 2 bases from V and 7 bases from J, with 11 bases between. The CDR3 region is CASSFSLENTQYF. Here the CDR3 DNA reads TGCGCCAGCAGCTTCAGCCTAGAAAATACGCAGTATTTT.

V is TRBV7-9 and J is TRBJ2-2, with 8 bases fitting TRBD1. V shed 5 bases, J shed 6 bases, and the junction held 11 bases outside the gene matches. This CDR3 has 16 amino acids. Germline CDR1 SEHNR, CDR2 FQNEAQ (reference sequence). The CDR3 nucleotides are TGTGCCAGCAGCCAGGGGGCAGGGAGTATTGCCGGGGAGCTGTTTTTT. This gives the protein CASSQGAGSIAGELFF.

Only a few counts were recorded for this clonotype. The rearrangement joins TRBV10-3 to TRBJ2-3, with 11 bases aligning to TRBD1. CDR3 length: 16 residues. Germline-derived CDR1 and CDR2 are ENHRY and SYGVKD. J lost 4 bases, V lost 2 bases, and 5 bases had no gene match. The CDR3 region has the DNA TGTGCCATCAGTGAGATAGGGACAGGGGGACCAGATACGCAGTATTTT. Amino acids: CAISEIGTGGPDTQYF.

V is TRBV6-2 or TRBV6-3 and J is TRBJ1-5, with 7 nucleotides matching TRBD1. This CDR3 has 16 residues. J was trimmed by 2 bases and V by 6 bases; bases with no gene match: 10. Looked up from germline, CDR1 is MNHEY and CDR2 is SVGEGT. The CDR3 spells CASRPGQNWRNQPQHF. CDR3 DNA: TGTGCCAGCAGACCGGGACAGAACTGGCGCAATCAGCCCCAGCATTTT.

The rearrangement links TRBV9 to TRBJ2-2, with a tentative D call TRBD1 (5 bases). Per the germline V gene, CDR1 is SGDLS and CDR2 is YYNGEE. The ends were cut back, 3 bases at V and 1 base at J, with 13 bases in the middle. The CDR3 extends over 16 amino acids. CDR3 amino acids: CASSASVGRNTGELFF. CDR3 sequence (DNA): TGTGCCAGCAGCGCTTCCGTGGGGCGGAACACCGGGGAGCTGTTTTTT.

This sequence joins TRBV6-1 and TRBJ1-1; D is possibly TRBD1 (5 bases). Trimming cost V 7 bases and J 3 bases, with 9 bases left between them. This CDR3 has 12 amino acids. The germline V gene has CDR1 MNHNS and CDR2 SASEGT. The CDR3 DNA is TGTGCCAGCATACCAGGGTACACTGAAGCTTTCTTT. Translating gives CASIPGYTEAFF.

This clonotype was detected only a few times. The V call is TRBV30, the J call TRBJ2-2; D is undetermined. The V gene's germline CDR1 is GTSNPN and CDR2 SVGIG (reference sequence). This CDR3 spans 15 amino acids. V lost 0 bases and J lost 5, with 13 bases in between. The CDR3 sequence is CAWSVYRASTGELFF. Written as DNA, the CDR3 is TGTGCCTGGAGTGTGTATAGGGCGTCAACCGGGGAGCTGTTTTTT.

This chain links TRBV12-3 or TRBV12-4 with TRBJ1-5, with 7 positions matching TRBD1. The V and J ends lost 3 bases and 6 bases, in that order; junction bases with no gene match: 8. The CDR3 has 15 residues. DNA of the CDR3: TGTGCCAGCAGTTTGACAGGGAATCTCGGTCAGCCCCAGCATTTT. Encoded protein: CASSLTGNLGQPQHF.

This clonotype was detected a few times. The rearrangement uses TRBV29-1 and TRBJ2-3; 10 bases are a match to TRBD1. CDR3 size: 14 residues. Trimming at V came to 8 bases and at J to 4 bases, leaving 9 bases not matched to a gene. Per germline, CDR1 SQVTM and CDR2 ANQGSEA. DNA of the CDR3: TGCAGCTTTCGACAGGGGGCTACTTCAGATACGCAGTATTTT. This gives the protein CSFRQGATSDTQYF.

This rearrangement joins TRBV5-1 to TRBJ2-7; 12 nucleotides agree with TRBD2. Germline V lookup: CDR1 SGHRS, CDR2 YFSETQ. The ends lost 5 bases at V and 2 bases at J; junction bases unmatched: 2. The CDR3 loop spans 14 amino acids. CDR3 residues: CASSWTSGAYEQYF. The CDR3 DNA sequence: TGCGCCAGCAGTTGGACTAGCGGGGCCTACGAGCAGTACTTC.

This clonotype showed up just a few times. The chain uses TRBV6-2 or TRBV6-3 and TRBJ1-6; 10 nucleotides align to TRBD1. This CDR3 contains 13 residues. Trimming removed 10 bases from V and 8 bases from J; junction bases left unmatched: 5. The germline gives CDR1 MNHEY, CDR2 SVGEGT. CDR3 amino acids: CATGQGVYSPLHF. The CDR3 DNA sequence: TGTGCCACCGGACAGGGGGTTTATTCACCCCTCCACTTT.

This clonotype came up a few times. The chain combines TRBV2 with TRBJ2-3, with D maybe TRBD1 (5 bases). The CDR3 has 15 residues. CDR1 is SNHLY, CDR2 FYNNEI, per germline. V was trimmed by 4 bases and J by 0 bases, leaving 11 bases between them. The CDR3 nucleotides read TGTGCCAGCAGTGTTACCAGGGTTAGCACAGATACGCAGTATTTT. Its translation is CASSVTRVSTDTQYF.

The genes are TRBV6-5 and TRBJ2-7, with D perhaps given as TRBD1 or TRBD2 (6 bases each). This CDR3 region has 14 residues. Germline V gene lookup returns CDR1 MNHEY and CDR2 SVGAGI. V gave up 2 bases and J gave up 4 bases, with 12 bases separating them. CDR3 in amino acids: CASSYRQGRYEQYF. CDR3 sequence (DNA): TGTGCCAGCAGTTACAGGCAGGGGAGGTACGAGCAGTACTTC.

V usage is TRBV29-1 and J usage is TRBJ2-5; D gene unclear. The V end lost 6 bases, the J end lost 2 bases, and 7 bases lay between the germline ends. This CDR3 spans 11 amino acids. Germline V gene data show CDR1 as SQVTM and CDR2 as ANQGSEA. Here the CDR3 DNA reads TGCAGCGTATCAGTTCAAGAGACCCAGTACTTC. This sequence encodes CSVSVQETQYF.

This clonotype was seen more than once but under ten times. The chain employs TRBV7-2 and TRBJ1-2; no reliable D call. V lost 2 bases to trimming and J lost 5 bases, with 12 bases between them. The CDR3 sequence is 14 residues long. Germline lookup yields CDR1 SGHTA and CDR2 FQGNSA. The CDR3 is CASSLWVPAYGYTF. In nucleotides, the CDR3 is TGTGCCAGCAGCTTATGGGTACCAGCTTATGGCTACACCTTC.

This clonotype was observed a few times. The J gene is TRBJ2-6, the V gene TRBV12-3 or TRBV12-4; D unresolved. This CDR3 comprises 14 residues. V gave up 4 bases and J gave up 5 bases, with 9 bases separating them. The CDR3 DNA is TGTGCCAGCAGTTCTCGGTACAGGGCCAACGTCCTGACTTTC. This encodes CASSSRYRANVLTF.

The rearrangement uses TRBV24-1 and TRBJ2-3; 11 bases map to TRBD2. V lost 2 bases, J lost 2 bases, and 8 bases stayed unmatched. Germline values: CDR1 KGHDR, CDR2 SFDVKD. The CDR3 has 18 residues. CDR3 bases: TGTGCCACCAGTGATTCCTCAGGGACTAGCGGATACACAGATACGCAGTATTTT. It codes for CATSDSSGTSGYTDTQYF.

Only a few counts were recorded for this clonotype. The chain joins TRBV10-2 to TRBJ2-7; 8 bases map to TRBD1. The V segment lost 4 bases and the J segment 2 bases; nucleotides outside the gene matches: 4. Germline V gene lookup returns CDR1 WSHSY and CDR2 SAAADI. The CDR3 extends over 14 amino acids. The CDR3 region has the DNA TGCGCCAGCAGTGTGGGACAGGTTACCTACGAGCAGTACTTC. The encoded protein is CASSVGQVTYEQYF.

The chain uses TRBV20-1 and TRBJ2-5; 13 bases are shared with TRBD2. Trimming took 6 bases from V and 2 from J; bases not matched to a gene: 9. The CDR3 is 16 amino acids. Germline V gene lookup returns CDR1 DFQATT and CDR2 SNEGSKA (reference sequence). The CDR3 nucleotides read TGCAGTGCAAGTCCCCTACTAGCGGGGGGGCAAGAGACCCAGTACTTC. Amino acid sequence: CSASPLLAGGQETQYF.